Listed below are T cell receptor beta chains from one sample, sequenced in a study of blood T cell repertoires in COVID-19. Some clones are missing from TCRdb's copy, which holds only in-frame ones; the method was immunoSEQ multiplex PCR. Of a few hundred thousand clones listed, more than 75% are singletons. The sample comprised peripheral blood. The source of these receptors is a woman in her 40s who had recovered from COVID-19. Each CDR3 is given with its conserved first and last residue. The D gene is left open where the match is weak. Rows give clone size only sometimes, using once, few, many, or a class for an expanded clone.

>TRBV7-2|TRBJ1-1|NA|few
TGTGCCAGCAGGCAAACCCTGACAGGGAACACTGAAGCTTTCTTT
CASRQTLTGNTEAFF
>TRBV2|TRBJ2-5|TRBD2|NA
TGTGCCAGCAGCGCCGGGAGCGGGAGGGAAGATCAAGAGACCCAGTACTTC
CASSAGSGREDQETQYF
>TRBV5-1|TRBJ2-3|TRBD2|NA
TGCGCCAGCAGCCCCGGGACTAGCGGCTACCCGCAGTATTTT
CASSPGTSGYPQYF
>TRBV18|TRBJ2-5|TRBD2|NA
TGTGCCAGCTCACCCAAACTAGCGGGAGGGGAGACCCAGTACTTC
CASSPKLAGGETQYF
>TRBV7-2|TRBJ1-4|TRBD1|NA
TGTGCCAGCAGCTTAGGTGGGACAGGGAATGAAAAACTGTTTTTT
CASSLGGTGNEKLFF
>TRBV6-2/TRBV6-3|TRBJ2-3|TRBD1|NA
TGTGCCAGCAGCCCCCGACAGGGGGTCATAGGAGATACGCAGTATTTT
CASSPRQGVIGDTQYF
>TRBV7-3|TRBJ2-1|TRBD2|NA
TGTGCCAGCAGCGCCGGACTAGCGGGAAGAACGTTCTTC
CASSAGLAGRTFF
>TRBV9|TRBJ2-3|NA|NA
TGTGCCAGCAAGTCTAGCGTAAGCACAGATACGCAGTATTTT
CASKSSVSTDTQYF
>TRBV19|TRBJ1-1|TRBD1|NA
TGTGCCACCAGACAGGGGTTAGCTTTCTTT
CATRQGLAFF
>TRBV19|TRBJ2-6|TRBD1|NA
TGTGCCAGTAGTCCGGACAGGACTGGGGCCAACGTCCTGACTTTC
CASSPDRTGANVLTF
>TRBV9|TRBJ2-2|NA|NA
TGTGCCAGCAGCGTAGCCGGTGGGAGCGCGAACACCGGGGAGCTGTTTTTT
CASSVAGGSANTGELFF
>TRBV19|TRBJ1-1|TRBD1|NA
TGTGCCAGTAGTGAGGGACAGGGGGGCACTGAAGCTTTCTTT
CASSEGQGGTEAFF
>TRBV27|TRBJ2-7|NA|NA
TGTGCCAGCAGCGCAGCCTACGAGCAGTACTTC
CASSAAYEQYF
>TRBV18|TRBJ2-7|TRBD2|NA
TGTGCCAGCTCACCATCGGGACTAGGGAGCTACGAGCAGTACTTC
CASSPSGLGSYEQYF
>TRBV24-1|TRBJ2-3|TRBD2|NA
TGTGCCACCAGTGATCGGACTAGCGGGAGGAATACGCAGTATTTT
CATSDRTSGRNTQYF
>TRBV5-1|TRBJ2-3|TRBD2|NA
TGCGCCAGCAGCCTAGCGGGCCGCTCCACAGATACGCAGTATTTT
CASSLAGRSTDTQYF
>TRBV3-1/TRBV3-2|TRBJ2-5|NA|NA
TGTGCCAGCAGCCAAGTCACAGGCAGCCAGTACTTC
CASSQVTGSQYF
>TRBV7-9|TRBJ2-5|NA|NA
TGTGCCAGCAATATTGGGGCGCAAGAGACCCAGTACTTC
CASNIGAQETQYF
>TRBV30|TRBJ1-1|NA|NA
TGTGCCTGGAGTGTAAGGGTGGCAGGGCCTTTGAACACTGAAGCTTTCTTT
CAWSVRVAGPLNTEAFF
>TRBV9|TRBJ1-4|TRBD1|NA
TGTGCCAGCAGCAAGCGGACAGGGGGCGGTGAAAAACTGTTTTTT
CASSKRTGGGEKLFF
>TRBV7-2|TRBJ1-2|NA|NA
TGTGCCAGCAGCCCAAGGGAGGGACCCCCCTATGGCTACACCTTC
CASSPREGPPYGYTF
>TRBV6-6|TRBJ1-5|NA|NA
TGTGCCAGCAGTTACTTGGGGGAGGATCAGCCCCAGCATTTT
CASSYLGEDQPQHF
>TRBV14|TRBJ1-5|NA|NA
TGTGCCAGCAGCCAAAGGGGGAATCAGCCCCAGCATTTT
CASSQRGNQPQHF
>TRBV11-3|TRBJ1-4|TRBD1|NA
TGTGCCAGCAGCCCCGGACAGGGACGGCCGGATGAAAAACTGTTTTTT
CASSPGQGRPDEKLFF
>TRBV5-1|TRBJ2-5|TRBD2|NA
TGCGCCAGCAGCAGGAGCCCGGGGGGAGAGACCCAGTACTTC
CASSRSPGGETQYF
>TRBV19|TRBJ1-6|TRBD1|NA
TGTGCCAGTAGTATGGGACAGGAGAATTCACCCCTCCACTTT
CASSMGQENSPLHF
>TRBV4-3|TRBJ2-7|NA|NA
TGCGCCAGCAGCCAAGATCTGGGCACCTACTACGAGCAGTACTTC
CASSQDLGTYYEQYF
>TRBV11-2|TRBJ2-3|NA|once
TGTGCCAGCAGCTTAGATGACAGACTCCCAATGGACTTT
CASSLDDRLPMDF
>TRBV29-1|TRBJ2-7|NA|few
TGCAGCACTCGGGACACCCCGTACTACGAGCAGTACTTC
CSTRDTPYYEQYF
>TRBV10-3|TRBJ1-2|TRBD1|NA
TGTGCCATCAGTGGGGGACAGGGGCCCCTCTATGGCTACACCTTC
CAISGGQGPLYGYTF
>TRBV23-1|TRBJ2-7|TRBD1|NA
TGCGCCAGCAGTCGGGCAGGGGGCTCCTACGAGCAGTACTTC
CASSRAGGSYEQYF
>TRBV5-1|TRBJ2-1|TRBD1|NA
TGCGCCAGCAGCTTGGGGTTATCAGGGGGCGGACGGTCCTACAATGAGCAGTTCTTC
CASSLGLSGGGRSYNEQFF
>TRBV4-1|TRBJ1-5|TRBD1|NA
TGCGCCAGCAGCCAAGACCCCCCCGACAGGGTTCTTGGGAATCAGCCCCAGCATTTT
CASSQDPPDRVLGNQPQHF
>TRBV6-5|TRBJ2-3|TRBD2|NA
TGTGCCAGCAGTACCCTAGCGGGGGGGGATACGCAGTATTTT
CASSTLAGGDTQYF
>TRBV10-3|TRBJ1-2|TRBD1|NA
TGTGCCATCAAAAGGGACAGTTCCTTTAACTATGGCTACACCTTC
CAIKRDSSFNYGYTF
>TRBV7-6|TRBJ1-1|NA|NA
TGTGCCAGCAGCTTCGGCGGGCCATCGAACACTGAAGCTTTCTTT
CASSFGGPSNTEAFF
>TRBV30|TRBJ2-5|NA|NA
TGTGCCTGGAGTGGGGGAGGGGGCCAAGAGACCCAGTACTTC
CAWSGGGGQETQYF
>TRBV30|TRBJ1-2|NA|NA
TGTGCCTGGGGAGGCGGGGCCCACAAGTATGGCTACACCTTC
CAWGGGAHKYGYTF
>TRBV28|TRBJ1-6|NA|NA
TGTGCCAGCAGTCTTCAAGGGGGCTCCTATAATTCACCCCTCCACTTT
CASSLQGGSYNSPLHF
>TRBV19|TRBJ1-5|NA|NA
TGTGCCAGTAGTATGGGGCCGGCGGGCAATCAGCCCCAGCATTTT
CASSMGPAGNQPQHF
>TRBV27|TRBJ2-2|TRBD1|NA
TGTGCCAGCAGTAGGAGAACAGGGGGCACCGGGGAGCTGTTTTTT
CASSRRTGGTGELFF